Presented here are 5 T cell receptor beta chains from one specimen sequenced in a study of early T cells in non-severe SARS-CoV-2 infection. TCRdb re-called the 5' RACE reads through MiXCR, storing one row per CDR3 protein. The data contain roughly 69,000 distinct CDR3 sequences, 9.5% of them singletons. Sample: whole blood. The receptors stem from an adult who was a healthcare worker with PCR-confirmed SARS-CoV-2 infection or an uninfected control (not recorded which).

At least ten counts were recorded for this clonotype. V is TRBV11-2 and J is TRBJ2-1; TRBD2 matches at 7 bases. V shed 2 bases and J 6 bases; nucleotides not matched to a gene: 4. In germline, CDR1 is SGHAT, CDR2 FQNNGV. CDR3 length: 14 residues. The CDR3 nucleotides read TGTGCCAGCAGCTTAACACTAGCGCCCAATGAGCAGTTCTTC. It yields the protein CASSLTLAPNEQFF.

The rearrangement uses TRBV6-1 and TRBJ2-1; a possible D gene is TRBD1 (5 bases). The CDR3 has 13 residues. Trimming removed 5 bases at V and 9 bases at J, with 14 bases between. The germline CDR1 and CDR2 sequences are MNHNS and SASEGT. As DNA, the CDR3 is TGTGCCAGCAGTAAATCACAGGAATCTGAGCAGTTCTTC. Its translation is CASSKSQESEQFF.

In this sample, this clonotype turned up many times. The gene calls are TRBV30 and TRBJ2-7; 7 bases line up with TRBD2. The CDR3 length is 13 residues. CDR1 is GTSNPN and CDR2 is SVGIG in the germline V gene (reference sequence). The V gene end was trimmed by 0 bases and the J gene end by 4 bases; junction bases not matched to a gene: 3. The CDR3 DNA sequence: TGTGCCTGGAGTGTATTCGGGGGGTACGAGCAGTACTTC. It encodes CAWSVFGGYEQYF. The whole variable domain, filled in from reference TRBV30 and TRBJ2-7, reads SQTIHQWPATLVQPVGSPLSLECTVEGTSNPNLYWYRQAAGRGLQLLFYSVGIGQISSEVPQNLSASRPQDRQFILSSKKLLLSDSGFYLCAWSVFGGYEQYFGPGTRLTVT.

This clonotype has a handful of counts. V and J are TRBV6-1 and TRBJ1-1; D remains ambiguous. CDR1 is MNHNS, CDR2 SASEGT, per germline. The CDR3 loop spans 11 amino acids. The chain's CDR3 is CAGIMNTEAFF. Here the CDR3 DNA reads TGTGCTGGGATCATGAACACTGAAGCTTTCTTT.

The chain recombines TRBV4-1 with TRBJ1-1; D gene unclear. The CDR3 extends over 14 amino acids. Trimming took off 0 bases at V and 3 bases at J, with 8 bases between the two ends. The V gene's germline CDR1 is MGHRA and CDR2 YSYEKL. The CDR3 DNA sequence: TGCGCCAGCAGCCAAGAGGGTTCCTACACTGAAGCTTTCTTT. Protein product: CASSQEGSYTEAFF.